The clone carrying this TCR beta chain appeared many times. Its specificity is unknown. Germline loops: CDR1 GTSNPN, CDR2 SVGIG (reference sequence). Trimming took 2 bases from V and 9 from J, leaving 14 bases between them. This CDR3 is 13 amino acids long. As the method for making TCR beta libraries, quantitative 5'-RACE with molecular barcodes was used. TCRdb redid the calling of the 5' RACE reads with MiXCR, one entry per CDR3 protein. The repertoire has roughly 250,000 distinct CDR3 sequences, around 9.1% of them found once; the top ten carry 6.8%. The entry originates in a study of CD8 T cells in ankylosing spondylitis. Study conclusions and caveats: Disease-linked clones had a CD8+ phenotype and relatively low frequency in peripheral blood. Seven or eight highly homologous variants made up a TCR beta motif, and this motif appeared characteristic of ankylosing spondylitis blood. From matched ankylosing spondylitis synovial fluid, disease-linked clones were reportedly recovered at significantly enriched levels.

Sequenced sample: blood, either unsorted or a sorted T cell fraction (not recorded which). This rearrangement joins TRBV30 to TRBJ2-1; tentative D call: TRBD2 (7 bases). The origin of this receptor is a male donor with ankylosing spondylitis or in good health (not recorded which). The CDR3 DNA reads TGTGCCTGGAGTAGGGGGGGCGAAGGTGAGCAGTTCTTC. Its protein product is CAWSRGGEGEQFF.